This TCR beta chain was sequenced during a study of identical twins. The germline CDR1 and CDR2 sequences are SGHRS and YFSETQ. The CDR3 contains 16 residues. V lost 3 bases to trimming and J lost 5 bases; unmatched junction nucleotides: 11. This clonotype was picked up a small number of times. Template switching added a universal primer site, and cDNA bore unique molecular identifiers. A single record per CDR3 protein comes from TCRdb applying MiXCR to the 5' RACE reads. The repertoire holds hundreds of thousands of distinct CDR3 sequences, roughly 18% seen once, with 10% to 15% in the top ten. The same data also went into a second study, on T cells expressing NK-cell markers. This second study notes: The same clonotypes also predominated in the CD3+CD56-NKG2C+ fraction of several donors.

Sequencing was done on a sample of PBMCs. V is TRBV5-1 and J is TRBJ2-3; 8 bases align to TRBD2. This clonotype was sampled from a woman under 30 in good health. For the CDR3, the DNA is TGCGCCAGCAGCTCCCCACGGGGACTAGTGCAAGATACGCAGTATTTT. Protein sequence: CASSSPRGLVQDTQYF.